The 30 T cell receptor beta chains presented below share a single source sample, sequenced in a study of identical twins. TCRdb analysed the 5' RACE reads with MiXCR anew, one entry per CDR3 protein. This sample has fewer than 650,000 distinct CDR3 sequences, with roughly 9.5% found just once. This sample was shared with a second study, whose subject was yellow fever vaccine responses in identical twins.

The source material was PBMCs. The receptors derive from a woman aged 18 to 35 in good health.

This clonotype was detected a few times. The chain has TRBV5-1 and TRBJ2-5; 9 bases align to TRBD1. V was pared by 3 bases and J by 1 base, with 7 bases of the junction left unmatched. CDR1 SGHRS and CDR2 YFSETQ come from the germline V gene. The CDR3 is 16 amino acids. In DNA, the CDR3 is TGCGCCAGCAGCTGGACTTTGACAGGGGGCCAAGAGACCCAGTACTTC. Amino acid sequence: CASSWTLTGGQETQYF.

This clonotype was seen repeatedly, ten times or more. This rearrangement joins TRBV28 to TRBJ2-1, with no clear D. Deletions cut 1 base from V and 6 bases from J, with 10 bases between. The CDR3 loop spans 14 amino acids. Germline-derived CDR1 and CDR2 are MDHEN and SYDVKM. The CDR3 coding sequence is TGTGCCAGCAGTTTATTCACCCGGGTCAATGAGCAGTTCTTC. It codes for CASSLFTRVNEQFF.

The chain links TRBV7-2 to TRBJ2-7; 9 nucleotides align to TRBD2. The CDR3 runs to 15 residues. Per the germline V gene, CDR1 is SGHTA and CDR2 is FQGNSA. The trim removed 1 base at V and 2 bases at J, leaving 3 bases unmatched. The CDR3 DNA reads TGTGCCAGCAGCTTAGGAGGCGGGGGGGCCTACGAGCAGTACTTC. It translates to CASSLGGGGAYEQYF.

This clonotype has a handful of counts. The CDR3 region has the DNA TGTGCCAGCAGTGACGGGGGACTAGGAGGGAGGGAGCAGTACTTC. Translated, it gives CASSDGGLGGREQYF. The V gene is TRBV25-1, the J gene TRBJ2-7; 8 bases match TRBD2. Germline CDR1 and CDR2: MGHDK and SYGVNS. V was clipped by 3 bases and J by 7 bases; unmatched bases: 11. The CDR3 runs 15 residues.

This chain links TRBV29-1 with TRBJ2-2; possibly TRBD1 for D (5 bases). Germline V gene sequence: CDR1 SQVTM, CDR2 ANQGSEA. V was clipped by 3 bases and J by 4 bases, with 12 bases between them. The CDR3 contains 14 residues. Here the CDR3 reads CSVDPRAATGELFF. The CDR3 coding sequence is TGCAGCGTTGACCCCAGGGCTGCCACCGGGGAGCTGTTTTTT.

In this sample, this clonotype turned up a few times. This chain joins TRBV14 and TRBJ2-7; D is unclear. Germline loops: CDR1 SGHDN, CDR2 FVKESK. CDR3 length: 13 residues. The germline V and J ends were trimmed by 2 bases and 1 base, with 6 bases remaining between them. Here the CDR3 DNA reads TGTGCCAGCAGCCAACCAGCATCCTACGAGCAGTACTTC. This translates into CASSQPASYEQYF. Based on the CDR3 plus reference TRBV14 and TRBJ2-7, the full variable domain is EAGVTQFPSHSVIEKGQTVTLRCDPISGHDNLYWYRRVMGKEIKFLLHFVKESKQDESGMPNNRFLAERTGGTYSTLKVQPAELEDSGVYFCASSQPASYEQYFGPGTRLTVT.

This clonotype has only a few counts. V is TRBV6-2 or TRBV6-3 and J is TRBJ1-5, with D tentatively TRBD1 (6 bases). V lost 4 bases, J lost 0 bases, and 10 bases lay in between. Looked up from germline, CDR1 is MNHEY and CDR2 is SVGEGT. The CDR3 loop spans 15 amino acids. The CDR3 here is CASSFQGNSNQPQHF. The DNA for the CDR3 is TGTGCCAGCAGTTTTCAGGGGAATAGCAATCAGCCCCAGCATTTT.

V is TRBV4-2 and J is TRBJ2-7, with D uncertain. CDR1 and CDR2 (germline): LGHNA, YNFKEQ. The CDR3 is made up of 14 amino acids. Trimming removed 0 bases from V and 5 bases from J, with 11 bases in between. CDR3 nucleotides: TGTGCCAGCAGCCAAGAGGATAGGGCCGACGAGCAGTACTTC. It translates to CASSQEDRADEQYF.

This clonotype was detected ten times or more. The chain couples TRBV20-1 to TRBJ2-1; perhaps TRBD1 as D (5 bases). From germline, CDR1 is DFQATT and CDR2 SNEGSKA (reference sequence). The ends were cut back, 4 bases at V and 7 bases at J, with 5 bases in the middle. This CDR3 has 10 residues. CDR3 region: CSAKGNEQFF. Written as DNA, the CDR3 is TGCAGTGCTAAGGGGAATGAGCAGTTCTTC.

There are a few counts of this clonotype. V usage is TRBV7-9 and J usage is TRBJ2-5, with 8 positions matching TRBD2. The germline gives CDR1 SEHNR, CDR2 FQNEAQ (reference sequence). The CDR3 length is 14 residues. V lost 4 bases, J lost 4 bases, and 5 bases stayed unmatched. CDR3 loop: CASSSGGLRETQYF. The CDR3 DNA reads TGTGCCAGCAGCTCGGGGGGGCTGCGAGAGACCCAGTACTTC.

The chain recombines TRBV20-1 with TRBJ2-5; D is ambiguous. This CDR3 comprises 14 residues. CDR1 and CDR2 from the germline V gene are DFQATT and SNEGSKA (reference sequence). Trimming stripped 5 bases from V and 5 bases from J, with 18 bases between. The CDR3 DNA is TGCAGTGCTGGCGTTCTTGTCTCGAGTGAGACCCAGTACTTC. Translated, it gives CSAGVLVSSETQYF.

CDR3 sequence (DNA): TGTGCCAGCAGTTACGTTAGGGGATCCGGCCAAGGACAAAGCACAGATACGCAGTATTTT. Amino acids: CASSYVRGSGQGQSTDTQYF. This chain joins TRBV6-2 or TRBV6-3 and TRBJ2-3, with D possibly TRBD1 on 5 matching bases. Trimming left V 2 bases short and J 0 bases short, with 24 bases between. The germline V gene encodes CDR1 MNHEY and CDR2 SVGEGT. This CDR3 is 20 amino acids long.

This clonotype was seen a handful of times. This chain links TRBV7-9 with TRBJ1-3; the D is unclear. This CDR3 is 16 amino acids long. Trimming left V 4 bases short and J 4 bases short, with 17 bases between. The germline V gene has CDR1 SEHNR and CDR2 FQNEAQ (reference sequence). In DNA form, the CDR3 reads TGTGCCAGCAGCTCGAACCTGGAGCTGTACGGAAACACCATATATTTT. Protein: CASSSNLELYGNTIYF.

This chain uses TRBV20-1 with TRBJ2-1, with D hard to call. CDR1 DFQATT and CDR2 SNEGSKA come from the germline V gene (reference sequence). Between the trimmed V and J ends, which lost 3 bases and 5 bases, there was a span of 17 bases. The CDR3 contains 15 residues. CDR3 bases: TGCAGTGCTAGGGTTATTCCCACACTTAACAATGAGCAGTTCTTC. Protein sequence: CSARVIPTLNNEQFF.

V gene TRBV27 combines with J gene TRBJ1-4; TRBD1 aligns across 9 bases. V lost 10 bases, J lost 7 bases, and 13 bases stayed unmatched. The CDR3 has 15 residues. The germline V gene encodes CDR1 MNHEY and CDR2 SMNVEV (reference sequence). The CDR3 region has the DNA TGTGCCATCAACAACCGGACAGGGGATTTTGAAAAACTGTTTTTT. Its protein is CAINNRTGDFEKLFF.

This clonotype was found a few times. The CDR3 DNA sequence: TGTGCCAGCAGCAGCGTCCCCGCTGAGCAGTTCTTC. This translates into CASSSVPAEQFF. The rearrangement links TRBV27 to TRBJ2-1; D unresolved. Germline V CDR1 and CDR2: MNHEY, SMNVEV (reference sequence). V shed 6 bases and J shed 9 bases, with 12 bases lying between them. The CDR3 runs to 12 residues.

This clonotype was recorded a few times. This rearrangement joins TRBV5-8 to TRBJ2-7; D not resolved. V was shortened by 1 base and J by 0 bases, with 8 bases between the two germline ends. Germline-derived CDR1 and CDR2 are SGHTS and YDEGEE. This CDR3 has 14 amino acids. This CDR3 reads CASSLWVSSYEQYF. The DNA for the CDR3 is TGTGCCAGCAGCTTGTGGGTCAGCTCCTACGAGCAGTACTTC. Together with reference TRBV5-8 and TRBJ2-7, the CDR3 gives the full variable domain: EAGVTQSPTHLIKTRGQQATLRCSPISGHTSVYWYQQALGLGLQFLLWYDEGEERNRGNFPPRFSGRQFPNYSSELNVNALELEDSALYLCASSLWVSSYEQYFGPGTRLTVT.

CDR3 amino acids: CASGQGLGELFF. CDR3 bases: TGTGCCAGCGGCCAAGGGTTGGGGGAGCTGTTTTTT. The chain joins TRBV9 to TRBJ2-2; D uncertain. Germline V gives CDR1 SGDLS, CDR2 YYNGEE. The CDR3 has 12 residues. Trimming shortened V by 7 bases and J by 8 bases, and 12 bases separated the two germline ends.

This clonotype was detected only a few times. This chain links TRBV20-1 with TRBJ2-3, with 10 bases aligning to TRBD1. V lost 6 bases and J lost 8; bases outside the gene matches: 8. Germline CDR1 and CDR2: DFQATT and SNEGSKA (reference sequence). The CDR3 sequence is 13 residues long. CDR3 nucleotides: TGCAGTGCCAAGGGACAGGGGATAGGTACGCAGTATTTT. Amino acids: CSAKGQGIGTQYF.

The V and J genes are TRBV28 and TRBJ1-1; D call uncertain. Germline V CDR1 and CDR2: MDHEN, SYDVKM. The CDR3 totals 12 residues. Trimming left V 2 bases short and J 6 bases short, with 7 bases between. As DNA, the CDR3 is TGTGCCAGCAGTTTAAGTTTTGCTGAAGCTTTCTTT. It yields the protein CASSLSFAEAFF.

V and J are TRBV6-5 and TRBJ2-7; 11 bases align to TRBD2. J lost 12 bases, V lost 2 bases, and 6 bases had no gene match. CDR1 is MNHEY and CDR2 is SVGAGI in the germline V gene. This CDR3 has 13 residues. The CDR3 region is CASSYRGLAGWYF. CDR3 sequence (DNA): TGTGCCAGCAGTTACCGCGGACTAGCGGGTTGGTACTTC.

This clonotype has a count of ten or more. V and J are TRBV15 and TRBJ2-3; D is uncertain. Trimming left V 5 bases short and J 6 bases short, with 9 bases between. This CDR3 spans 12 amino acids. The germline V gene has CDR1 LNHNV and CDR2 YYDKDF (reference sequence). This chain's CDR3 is CATSPGIDTQYF. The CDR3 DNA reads TGTGCCACCAGCCCTGGGATCGATACGCAGTATTTT.

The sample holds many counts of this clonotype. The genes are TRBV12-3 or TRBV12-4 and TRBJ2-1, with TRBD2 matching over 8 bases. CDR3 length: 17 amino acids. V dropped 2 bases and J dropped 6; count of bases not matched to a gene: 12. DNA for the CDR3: TGTGCCAGCAGTTTAAGTGGCTTGAGCGGGGGTTCCAATGAGCAGTTCTTC. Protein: CASSLSGLSGGSNEQFF.

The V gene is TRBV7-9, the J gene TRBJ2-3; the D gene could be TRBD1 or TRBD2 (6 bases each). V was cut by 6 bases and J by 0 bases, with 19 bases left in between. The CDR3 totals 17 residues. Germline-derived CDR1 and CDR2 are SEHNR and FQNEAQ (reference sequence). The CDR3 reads CASSYGSGALSTDTQYF. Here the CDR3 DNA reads TGTGCCAGCAGTTACGGGTCGGGGGCCTTAAGCACAGATACGCAGTATTTT.

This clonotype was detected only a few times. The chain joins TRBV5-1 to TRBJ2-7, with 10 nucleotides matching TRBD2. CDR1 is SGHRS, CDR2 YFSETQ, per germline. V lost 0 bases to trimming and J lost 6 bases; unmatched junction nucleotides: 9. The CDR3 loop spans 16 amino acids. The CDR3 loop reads CASSLVRSGGAIEQYF. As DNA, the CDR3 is TGCGCCAGCAGCTTGGTGAGGAGCGGGGGGGCAATCGAGCAGTACTTC.

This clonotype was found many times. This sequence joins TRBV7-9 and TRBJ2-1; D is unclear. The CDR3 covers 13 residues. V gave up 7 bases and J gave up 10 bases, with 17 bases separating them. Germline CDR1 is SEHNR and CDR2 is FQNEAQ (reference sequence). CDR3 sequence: CASNPPKPREQFF. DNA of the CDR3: TGTGCCAGCAACCCTCCGAAACCAAGAGAGCAGTTCTTC.

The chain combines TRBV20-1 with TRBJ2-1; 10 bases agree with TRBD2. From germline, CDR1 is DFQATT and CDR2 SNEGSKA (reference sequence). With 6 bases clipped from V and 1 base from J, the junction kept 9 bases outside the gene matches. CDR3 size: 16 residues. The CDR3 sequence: CSAKLLAGPSYNEQFF. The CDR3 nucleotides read TGCAGTGCGAAATTACTAGCGGGGCCTTCCTACAATGAGCAGTTCTTC.

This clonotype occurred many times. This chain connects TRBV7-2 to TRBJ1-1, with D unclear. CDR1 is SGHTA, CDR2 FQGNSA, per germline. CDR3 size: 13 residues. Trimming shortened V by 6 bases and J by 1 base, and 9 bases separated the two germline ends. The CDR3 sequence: CASSSQGNTEAFF. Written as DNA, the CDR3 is TGTGCCAGCAGTTCTCAAGGGAACACTGAAGCTTTCTTT. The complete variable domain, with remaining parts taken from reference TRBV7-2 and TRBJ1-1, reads GAGVSQSPSNKVTEKGKDVELRCDPISGHTALYWYRQSLGQGLEFLIYFQGNSAPDKSGLPSDRFSAERTGGSVSTLTIQRTQQEDSAVYLCASSSQGNTEAFFGQGTRLTVV.

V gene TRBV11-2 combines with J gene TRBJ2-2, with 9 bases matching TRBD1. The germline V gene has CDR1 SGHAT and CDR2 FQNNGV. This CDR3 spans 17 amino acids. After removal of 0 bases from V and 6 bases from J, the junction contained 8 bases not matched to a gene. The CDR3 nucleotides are TGTGCCAGCAGCTTAGACGCCGGGACAGGGATCTCCGGGGAGCTGTTTTTT. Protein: CASSLDAGTGISGELFF.

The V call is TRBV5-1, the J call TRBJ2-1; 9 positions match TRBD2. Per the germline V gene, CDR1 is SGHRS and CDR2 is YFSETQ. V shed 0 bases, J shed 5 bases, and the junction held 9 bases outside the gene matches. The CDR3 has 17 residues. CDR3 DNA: TGCGCCAGCAGCTTGGTTGGCGGGAGGGCCCCCAACAATGAGCAGTTCTTC. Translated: CASSLVGGRAPNNEQFF.